This TCR beta chain was profiled in a study of cytomegalovirus exposure and HLA in healthy donors. Clones were sequenced by immunoSEQ multiplex PCR, and TCRdb holds only the in-frame ones, with some missing. The data hold 150,000 to 250,000 clones, with 75% to 85% observed a single time. Overall study findings and caveats: A classifier reportedly called cytomegalovirus status with high sensitivity and specificity.

In regard to this clone: Its antigen remains unknown.

The CDR3 extends over 13 amino acids. The germline gives CDR1 LNHDA, CDR2 SQIVND (reference sequence). Trimming at V came to 7 bases and at J to 2 bases, leaving 2 bases not matched to a gene. The material sequenced was PBMCs. This clonotype was sampled from a woman in her twenties or thirties in good health and CMV-seropositive. The chain uses TRBV19 and TRBJ2-3; 8 positions match TRBD1. This chain's CDR3 is CASMDRVTDTQYF. The CDR3 DNA reads as TGTGCCAGTATGGACAGGGTCACAGATACGCAGTATTTT.